The T cell receptor beta chain under discussion was sequenced for a study of T cell changes during pregnancy in multiple sclerosis. The repertoire was sequenced with immunoSEQ multiplex PCR; TCRdb's copy has only in-frame clones and lacks some. This table holds 40,000 to 50,000 clones, 90% to 95% found once. CDR1 is MDHEN and CDR2 is SYDVKM in the germline V gene. The germline V and J ends were trimmed by 6 bases and 3 bases, with 15 bases remaining between them. The CDR3 spans 15 residues. V gene TRBV28 combines with J gene TRBJ2-1, with TRBD1 as a possible D gene (6 bases). The clonotype comes from a female donor with multiple sclerosis, enrolled in a pregnancy study. The input for sequencing was CD8+ T cells from peripheral blood mononuclear cells, taken in the third trimester of pregnancy. The CDR3 loop is CASSLTGRYYNEQFF. The CDR3 DNA follows: TGTGCCAGCAGCCTAACAGGGCGCTACTACAATGAGCAGTTCTTC.